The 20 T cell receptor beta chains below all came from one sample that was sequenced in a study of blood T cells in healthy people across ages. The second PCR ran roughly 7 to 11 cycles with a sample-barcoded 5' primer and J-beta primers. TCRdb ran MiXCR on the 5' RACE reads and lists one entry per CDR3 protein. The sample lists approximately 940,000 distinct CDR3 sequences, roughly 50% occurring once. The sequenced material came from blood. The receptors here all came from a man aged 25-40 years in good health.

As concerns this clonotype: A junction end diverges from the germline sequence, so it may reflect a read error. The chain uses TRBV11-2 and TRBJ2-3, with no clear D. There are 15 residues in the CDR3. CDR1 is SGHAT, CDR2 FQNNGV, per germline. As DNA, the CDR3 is TGTGCCTGCAGCCTATTAGCCAGCCGCACAGATACGCAGTATTTT. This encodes CACSLLASRTDTQYF.

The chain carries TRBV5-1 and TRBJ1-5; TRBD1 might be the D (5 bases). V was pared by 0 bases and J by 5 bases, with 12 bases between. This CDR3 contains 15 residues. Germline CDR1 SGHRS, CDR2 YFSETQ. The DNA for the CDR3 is TGCGCCAGCAGCTTGGTGGGAGGGGCGGATCAGCCCCAGCATTTT. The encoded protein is CASSLVGGADQPQHF.

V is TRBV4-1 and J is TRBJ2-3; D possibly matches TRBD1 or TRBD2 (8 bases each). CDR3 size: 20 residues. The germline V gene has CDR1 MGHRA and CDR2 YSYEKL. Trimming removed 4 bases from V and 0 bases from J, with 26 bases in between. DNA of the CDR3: TGCGCCAGCAGCCCCCGACAGGGGCGGGAGGTGAGGGTGAGCACAGATACGCAGTATTTT. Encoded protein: CASSPRQGREVRVSTDTQYF.

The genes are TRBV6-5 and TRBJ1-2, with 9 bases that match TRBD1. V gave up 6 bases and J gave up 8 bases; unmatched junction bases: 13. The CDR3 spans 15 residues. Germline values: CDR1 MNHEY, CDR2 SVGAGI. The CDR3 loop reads CASSLVAGTGKGYTF. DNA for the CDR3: TGTGCCAGCAGCCTAGTAGCAGGGACAGGGAAGGGCTACACCTTC.

The CDR3 here is CASSGQGWTEAFF. The CDR3 DNA follows: TGTGCCAGCAGTGGACAGGGGTGGACTGAAGCTTTCTTT. V usage is TRBV6-2 or TRBV6-3 and J usage is TRBJ1-1; 9 bases agree with TRBD1. CDR1 MNHEY and CDR2 SVGEGT come from the germline V gene. The CDR3 spans 13 residues. The junction had 3 bases not matched to a gene; V was cut back by 5 bases and J by 5 bases.

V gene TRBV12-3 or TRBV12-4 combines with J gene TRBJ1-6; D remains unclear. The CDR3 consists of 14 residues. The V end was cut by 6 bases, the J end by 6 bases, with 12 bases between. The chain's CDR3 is CASRGISANSPLHF. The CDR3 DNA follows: TGTGCCAGCAGGGGGATATCTGCTAATTCACCCCTCCACTTT.

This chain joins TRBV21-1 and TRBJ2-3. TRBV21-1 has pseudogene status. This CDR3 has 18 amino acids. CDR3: CASSNGGSLGSSTDTQYF. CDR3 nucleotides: TGTGCCAGCAGCAATGGCGGTAGCCTGGGGTCTAGCACAGATACGCAGTATTTT.

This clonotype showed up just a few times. The CDR3, as DNA: TGTGCCAGCAGACGCGGGACCCAAGAGACCCAGTACTTC. It specifies CASRRGTQETQYF. V is TRBV27 and J is TRBJ2-5, with D possibly TRBD2 on 6 matching bases. The CDR3 sequence is 13 residues long. Germline V gene sequence: CDR1 MNHEY, CDR2 SMNVEV (reference sequence). V was trimmed by 6 bases and J by 1 base, leaving 9 bases between them.

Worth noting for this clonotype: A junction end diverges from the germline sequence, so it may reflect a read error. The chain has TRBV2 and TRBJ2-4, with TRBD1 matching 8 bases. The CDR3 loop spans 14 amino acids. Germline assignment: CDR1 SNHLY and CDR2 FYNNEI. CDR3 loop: CASSPGGPGNIRYF. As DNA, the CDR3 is TGTGCCAGTAGCCCAGGGGGCCCAGGAAACATTCGGTACTTC.

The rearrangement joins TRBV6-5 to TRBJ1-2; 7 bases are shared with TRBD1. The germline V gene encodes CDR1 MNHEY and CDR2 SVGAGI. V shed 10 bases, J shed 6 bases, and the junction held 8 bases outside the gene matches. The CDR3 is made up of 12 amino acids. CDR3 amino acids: CATIQGVDGYTF. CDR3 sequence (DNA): TGTGCCACGATCCAGGGGGTTGATGGCTACACCTTC.

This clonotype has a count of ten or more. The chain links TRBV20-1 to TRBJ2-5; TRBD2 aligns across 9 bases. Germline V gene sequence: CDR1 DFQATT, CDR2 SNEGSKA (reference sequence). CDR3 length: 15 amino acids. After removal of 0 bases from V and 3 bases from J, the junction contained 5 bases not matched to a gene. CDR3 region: CSARELRLAEETQYF. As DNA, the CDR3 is TGCAGTGCTAGAGAATTGAGACTAGCGGAAGAGACCCAGTACTTC.

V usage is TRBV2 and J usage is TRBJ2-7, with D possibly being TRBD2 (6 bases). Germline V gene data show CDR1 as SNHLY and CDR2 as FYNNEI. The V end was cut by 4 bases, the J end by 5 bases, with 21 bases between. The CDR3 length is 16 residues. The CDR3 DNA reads TGTGCCAGCAGTGGAGCTGGGGCAGGTCGGGAGAACGAGCAGTACTTC. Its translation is CASSGAGAGRENEQYF. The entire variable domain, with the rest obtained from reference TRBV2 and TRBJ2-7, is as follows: EPEVTQTPSHQVTQMGQEVILRCVPISNHLYFYWYRQILGQKVEFLVSFYNNEISEKSEIFDDQFSVERPDGSNFTLKIRSTKLEDSAMYFCASSGAGAGRENEQYFGPGTRLTVT.

DNA of the CDR3: TGCGCCAGCAGCGCCGGACAGGGGGCGACTGGGGCCAACGTCCTGACTTTC. Translated: CASSAGQGATGANVLTF. The chain has TRBV5-1 and TRBJ2-6; TRBD1 aligns across 11 bases. Trimming removed 4 bases from V and 2 bases from J; junction bases left unmatched: 5. Germline-derived CDR1 and CDR2 are SGHRS and YFSETQ. CDR3 length: 17 amino acids.

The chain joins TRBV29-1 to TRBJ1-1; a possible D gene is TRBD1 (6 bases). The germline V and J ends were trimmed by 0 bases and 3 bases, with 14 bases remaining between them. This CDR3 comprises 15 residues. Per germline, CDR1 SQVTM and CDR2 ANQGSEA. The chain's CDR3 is CSVEDTGGRHTEAFF. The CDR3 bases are TGCAGCGTTGAAGATACCGGGGGGCGGCACACTGAAGCTTTCTTT.

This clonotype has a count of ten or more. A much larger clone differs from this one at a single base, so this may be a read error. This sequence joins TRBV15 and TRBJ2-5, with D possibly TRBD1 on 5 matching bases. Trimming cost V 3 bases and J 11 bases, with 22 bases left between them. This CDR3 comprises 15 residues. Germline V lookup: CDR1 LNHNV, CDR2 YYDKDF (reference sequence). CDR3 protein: CATSSGAGPYNEQYF. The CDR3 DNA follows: TGTGCCACCAGCAGTGGGGCAGGGCCATACAATGAGCAGTACTTC.

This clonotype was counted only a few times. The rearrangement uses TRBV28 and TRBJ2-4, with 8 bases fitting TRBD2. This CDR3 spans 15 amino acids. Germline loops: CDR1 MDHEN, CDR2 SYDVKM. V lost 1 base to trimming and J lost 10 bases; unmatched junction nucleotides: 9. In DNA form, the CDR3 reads TGTGCCAGCAGTTTATACGGGGGGGGTGGGGGAATTCAGTACTTC. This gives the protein CASSLYGGGGGIQYF.

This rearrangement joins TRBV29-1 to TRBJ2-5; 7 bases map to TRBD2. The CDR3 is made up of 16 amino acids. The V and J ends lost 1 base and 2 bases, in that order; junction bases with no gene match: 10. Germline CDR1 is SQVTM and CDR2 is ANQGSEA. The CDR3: CSVEGRAGRSQETQYF. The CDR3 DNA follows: TGCAGCGTTGAAGGAAGAGCGGGGAGGTCTCAAGAGACCCAGTACTTC. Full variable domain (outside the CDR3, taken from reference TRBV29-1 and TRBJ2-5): SAVISQKPSRDICQRGTSLTIQCQVDSQVTMMFWYRQQPGQSLTLIATANQGSEATYESGFVIDKFPISRPNLTFSTLTVSNMSPEDSSIYLCSVEGRAGRSQETQYFGPGTRLLVL.

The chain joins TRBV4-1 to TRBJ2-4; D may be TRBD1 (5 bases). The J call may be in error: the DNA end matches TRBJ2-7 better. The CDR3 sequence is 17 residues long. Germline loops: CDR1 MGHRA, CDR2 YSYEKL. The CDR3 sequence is CASSQVSTRTSYYEQYF. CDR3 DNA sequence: TGCGCCAGCAGCCAAGTAAGCACCAGGACATCGTACTACGAGCAGTACTTC.

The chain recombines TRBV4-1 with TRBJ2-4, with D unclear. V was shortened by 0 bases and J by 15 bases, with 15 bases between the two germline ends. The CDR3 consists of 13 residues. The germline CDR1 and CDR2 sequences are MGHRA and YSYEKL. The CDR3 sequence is CASSQDGGSRGYF. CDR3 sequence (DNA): TGCGCCAGCAGCCAAGATGGTGGATCCCGAGGGTACTTC.

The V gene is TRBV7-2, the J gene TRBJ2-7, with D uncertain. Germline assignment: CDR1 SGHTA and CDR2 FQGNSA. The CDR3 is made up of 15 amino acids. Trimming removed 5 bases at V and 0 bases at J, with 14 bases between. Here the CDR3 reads CASSLSPLSSYEQYF. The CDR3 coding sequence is TGTGCCAGCAGCCTTTCCCCACTCAGCTCCTACGAGCAGTACTTC.